This record looks at one T cell receptor beta chain sequence and its context. Its specificity is unknown. A universal primer site was created by template switching, with the cDNA bearing unique molecular identifiers. TCRdb reprocessed the 5' RACE reads via MiXCR and lists one record per CDR3 protein. The top ten hold around 0.57% of the sample, which has 450,000 or so distinct CDR3 sequences, over 12% seen once. The germline V gene encodes CDR1 GTSNPN and CDR2 SVGIG (reference sequence). This CDR3 comprises 13 residues. Trimming removed 7 bases at V and 5 bases at J, with 16 bases between. This sample is part of a study of identical twins. Study results and limitations: Monozygotic twins shared more out-of-frame TCR alpha than recombination models predicted. Diverse VJ usage suggested most zero-insertion clonotypes were not invariant T cells.

The sample also formed part of further work on yellow fever vaccine responses in identical twins. That work contributes: Twins' vaccine T cell responses were reported to seem partly convergent and partly personalized.

This TCR was recovered from a woman under 30 in good health. The chain couples TRBV30 to TRBJ2-3, with D tentatively TRBD1 (6 bases). What was sequenced was CD4+ T cells sorted from blood. CDR3 in DNA: TGTGCCTCCTCGCGACAGGCACTAGATACGCAGTATTTT. It is translated as CASSRQALDTQYF. The full variable domain, in which reference TRBV30 and TRBJ2-3 provide the parts outside the CDR3, is SQTIHQWPATLVQPVGSPLSLECTVEGTSNPNLYWYRQAAGRGLQLLFYSVGIGQISSEVPQNLSASRPQDRQFILSSKKLLLSDSGFYLCASSRQALDTQYFGPGTRLTVL.